What follows are 27 T cell receptor beta chains derived from one specimen sequenced in a study of cytomegalovirus exposure and HLA in healthy donors. Use of 60 Vbeta and 13 Jbeta primers characterized the PCR. Repertoires were generated with immunoSEQ multiplex PCR, while TCRdb's copy carries only in-frame clones and drops some. The sample includes under 130,000 clones, more than 65% of them seen just once. Sequenced material: PBMCs. These receptors were obtained from a man aged 30 to 45 in good health and CMV-seronegative.

V usage is TRBV6-5 and J usage is TRBJ1-1; perhaps TRBD1 as D (6 bases). Germline V lookup: CDR1 MNHEY, CDR2 SVGAGI. The CDR3 sequence is 13 residues long. Trimming removed 2 bases from V and 5 bases from J, with 9 bases in between. The CDR3 loop reads CASSYNRETEAFF. CDR3 bases: TGTGCCAGCAGTTACAACAGGGAAACTGAAGCTTTCTTT.

J is TRBJ1-4 and V is TRBV30; TRBD1 might be the D (6 bases). This CDR3 comprises 14 residues. V dropped 0 bases and J dropped 8 bases, with 13 bases sitting between them. Per the germline V gene, CDR1 is GTSNPN and CDR2 is SVGIG (reference sequence). This CDR3 reads CAWSVRQVWEKLFF. For the CDR3, the DNA is TGTGCCTGGAGTGTACGACAGGTTTGGGAAAAACTGTTTTTT.

This chain links TRBV27 with TRBJ2-7; 7 bases are a match to TRBD1. Germline CDR1 MNHEY, CDR2 SMNVEV (reference sequence). The V and J ends lost 5 bases and 3 bases, in that order; junction bases with no gene match: 7. This CDR3 contains 14 residues. CDR3 region: CASSHHRGFYEQYF. CDR3 DNA: TGTGCCAGCAGTCACCACAGGGGATTCTACGAGCAGTACTTC.

The chain is built from TRBV11-3 and TRBJ2-5, with TRBD1 identical over 9 bases. CDR3 length: 13 amino acids. Germline V gives CDR1 SGHNT, CDR2 YENEEA. Trimming removed 7 bases from V and 7 bases from J; junction bases left unmatched: 7. The CDR3 reads CASTPQGAGTQYF. CDR3 sequence (DNA): TGTGCCAGCACCCCACAGGGGGCTGGGACCCAGTACTTC.

The chain joins TRBV7-6 to TRBJ1-4; 7 bases fit TRBD1. V lost 6 bases to trimming and J lost 6 bases; unmatched junction nucleotides: 10. The germline V gene encodes CDR1 SGHVS and CDR2 FNYEAQ. The CDR3 spans 15 residues. CDR3 sequence (DNA): TGTGCCAGCAGGCTAGGGGGCGGAGGGGATGAAAAACTGTTTTTT. Translating it yields CASRLGGGGDEKLFF.

This chain links TRBV27 with TRBJ2-1; D possibly corresponds to TRBD2 (5 bases). The CDR3 consists of 18 residues. From germline, CDR1 is MNHEY and CDR2 SMNVEV (reference sequence). Trimming pared 5 bases from V and 2 bases from J, leaving 22 bases between. The CDR3 nucleotides are TGTGCCAGCAGTACCCTTGTACCCCCAAGCGGACCCTACAATGAGCAGTTCTTC. This codes for CASSTLVPPSGPYNEQFF.

The rearrangement links TRBV11-2 to TRBJ2-1; 7 nucleotides agree with TRBD2. Germline V gene lookup returns CDR1 SGHAT and CDR2 FQNNGV. CDR3 length: 15 residues. V dropped 3 bases and J dropped 4; count of bases not matched to a gene: 6. CDR3 nucleotides: TGTGCCAGCAGCTTGGGGGGGGAGGGGTACAATGAGCAGTTCTTC. Protein product: CASSLGGEGYNEQFF. Full variable domain (remainder filled in from reference TRBV11-2 and TRBJ2-1): EAGVAQSPRYKIIEKRQSVAFWCNPISGHATLYWYQQILGQGPKLLIQFQNNGVVDDSQLPKDRFSAERLKGVDSTLKIQPAKLEDSAVYLCASSLGGEGYNEQFFGPGTRLTVL.

Comment on this clone: Sequence at one end of the junction differs from germline and may be a read error. V gene TRBV6-1 combines with J gene TRBJ2-6, with 7 nucleotides matching TRBD2. The CDR3 runs to 17 residues. The germline gives CDR1 MNHNS, CDR2 SASEGT. CDR3 DNA sequence: TGTGCCAGCAGTCAAGGACTAGACCGCCTCTGGGCCAACGGCCTGACTTTC. This encodes CASSQGLDRLWANGLTF.

This chain uses TRBV18 with TRBJ2-7; TRBD2 matches 7 bases. V gave up 3 bases and J gave up 0 bases; unmatched junction bases: 5. The CDR3 totals 15 residues. The germline V gene encodes CDR1 KGHSH and CDR2 LQKENI. Written as DNA, the CDR3 is TGTGCCAGCTCACCCGAGTCGGGGGGCTCCTACGAGCAGTACTTC. Protein product: CASSPESGGSYEQYF.

This rearrangement joins TRBV6-5 to TRBJ2-6; D possibly corresponds to TRBD2 (5 bases). Deletions cut 7 bases from V and 4 bases from J, with 11 bases between. The CDR3 runs to 14 residues. The germline V gene encodes CDR1 MNHEY and CDR2 SVGAGI. The CDR3: CASTSPGGANVLTF. DNA of the CDR3: TGTGCCAGCACAAGCCCGGGGGGGGCCAACGTCCTGACTTTC.

J is TRBJ2-3 and V is TRBV7-3; D may be TRBD1 (6 bases). Deletions cut 5 bases from V and 1 base from J, with 10 bases between. The CDR3 totals 14 residues. CDR1 and CDR2 (germline): SGHTA, FQGTGA. The CDR3 sequence is CASSAAGGTDTQYF. The CDR3 DNA reads as TGTGCCAGCAGCGCGGCAGGGGGCACAGATACGCAGTATTTT.

The chain joins TRBV30 to TRBJ2-7; possible D gene TRBD2, 6 bases. CDR3 size: 14 residues. Germline values: CDR1 GTSNPN, CDR2 SVGIG (reference sequence). The V end lost 7 bases, the J end lost 2 bases, and 18 bases lay between the germline ends. CDR3 in amino acids: CAFKRAKGPYEQYF. The CDR3 nucleotides read TGTGCCTTTAAGCGGGCGAAGGGCCCCTACGAGCAGTACTTC.

The chain links TRBV7-9 to TRBJ2-1; 12 bases are a match to TRBD2. CDR1 and CDR2 (germline): SEHNR, FQNEAQ (reference sequence). The junction had 10 bases not matched to a gene; V was cut back by 1 base and J by 6 bases. This CDR3 is built from 18 residues. The CDR3 nucleotides are TGTGCCAGCAGCTTAGGACTAGCGGGAGCAACTTCGAGCAATGAGCAGTTCTTC. This encodes CASSLGLAGATSSNEQFF.

V gene TRBV7-2 combines with J gene TRBJ2-4, with TRBD2 as a possible D gene (7 bases). The CDR3 has 14 amino acids. Germline V gene sequence: CDR1 SGHTA, CDR2 FQGNSA. V was pared by 5 bases and J by 6 bases, with 14 bases between. CDR3 DNA: TGTGCCAGCAGCACCCAGGGGAGGGGAAACATTCAGTACTTC. This encodes CASSTQGRGNIQYF.

V gene TRBV10-3 combines with J gene TRBJ1-4; D might be TRBD1 (5 bases). V was pared by 9 bases and J by 3 bases, with 14 bases between. The CDR3 totals 14 residues. Germline V lookup: CDR1 ENHRY, CDR2 SYGVKD. CDR3 loop: CAIASQASNEKLFF. As DNA, the CDR3 is TGTGCCATTGCCTCACAGGCGTCTAATGAAAAACTGTTTTTT.

The V call is TRBV28, the J call TRBJ2-3, with D possibly TRBD1 on 6 matching bases. CDR3 length equals 13 residues. V was trimmed by 7 bases and J by 1 base, leaving 9 bases between them. Germline assignment: CDR1 MDHEN and CDR2 SYDVKM. The CDR3 coding sequence is TGTGCCAGCACCTCAGGGGGCACAGATACGCAGTATTTT. This codes for CASTSGGTDTQYF.

The V and J genes are TRBV6-6 and TRBJ2-1; TRBD2 aligns across 8 bases. From germline, CDR1 is MNHNY and CDR2 SVGAGI (reference sequence). CDR3 length: 16 amino acids. Unmatched junction bases numbered 17, after V lost 8 bases and J lost 8 bases. The CDR3 bases are TGTGCCAGCCAACCTACACGGGAGGGCCAAGGGCATGAGCAGTTCTTC. Its translation is CASQPTREGQGHEQFF.

V and J are TRBV25-1 and TRBJ2-3, with 8 nucleotides matching TRBD1. The CDR3 consists of 15 residues. V lost 5 bases, J lost 2 bases, and 6 bases stayed unmatched. The germline gives CDR1 MGHDK, CDR2 SYGVNS. The CDR3 protein is CASSRLDRDTDTQYF. The CDR3 nucleotides are TGTGCCAGCAGTCGGCTGGACAGGGACACAGATACGCAGTATTTT.

V usage is TRBV10-3 and J usage is TRBJ2-3, with 8 bases that match TRBD2. Germline trimming cut 8 bases from V and 4 bases from J; bases unmatched to any gene: 11. CDR1 ENHRY and CDR2 SYGVKD come from the germline V gene. This CDR3 comprises 15 residues. CDR3 coding DNA: TGTGCCATCGGGGTCGGCGCGGGAGGCGCAGATACGCAGTATTTT. Protein: CAIGVGAGGADTQYF.

V usage is TRBV21-1 and J usage is TRBJ2-1; the table's D call, TRBD2, has no DNA check behind it. TRBV21-1 is termed a pseudogene. This CDR3 comprises 15 residues. CDR3 sequence reads: CASSQLAGGDNEQFF. The CDR3 region has the DNA TGTGCCAGCAGCCAACTAGCGGGAGGGGACAATGAGCAGTTCTTC.

The rearrangement joins TRBV11-2 to TRBJ2-5, with D unclear. V lost 3 bases to trimming and J lost 2 bases, with 7 bases between them. Per germline, CDR1 SGHAT and CDR2 FQNNGV. CDR3 length: 13 residues. In DNA form, the CDR3 reads TGTGCCAGCAGCTTTTCCGGTCAAGAGACCCAGTACTTC. This gives the protein CASSFSGQETQYF.

The V gene is TRBV7-2, the J gene TRBJ1-2; TRBD1 matches at 8 bases. The length of the CDR3 is 15 residues. The germline CDR1 and CDR2 sequences are SGHTA and FQGNSA. V was pared by 5 bases and J by 1 base, with 6 bases of the junction left unmatched. The CDR3 here is CASSRGTGLNYGYTF. The CDR3 DNA reads TGTGCCAGCAGCCGCGGGACAGGACTTAACTATGGCTACACCTTC.

The rearrangement joins TRBV4-3 to TRBJ2-7; D not certain. The CDR3 runs 15 residues. V was clipped by 1 base and J by 3 bases, with 13 bases between them. Germline CDR1 is LGHNA and CDR2 is YSLEER. The CDR3 sequence is CASSQAAFPYYEQYF. Here the CDR3 DNA reads TGCGCCAGCAGCCAAGCTGCCTTCCCCTACTACGAGCAGTACTTC.

V and J are TRBV4-3 and TRBJ1-6, with D hard to call. The V gene lost 4 bases and the J gene lost 10 bases, with 11 bases spanning the gap. The CDR3 consists of 13 residues. In germline, CDR1 is LGHNA, CDR2 YSLEER. CDR3 bases: TGCGCCAGCAGCCGGTACCGGGAGTCACCCCTCCACTTT. Translated, it gives CASSRYRESPLHF.

The DNA of the CDR3 is TGTGCCTGGAGTCCAGGGACAGTCTACGAGCAGTACTTC. It translates to CAWSPGTVYEQYF. The chain has TRBV30 and TRBJ2-7, with 7 bases lining up with TRBD1. CDR1 is GTSNPN and CDR2 is SVGIG in the germline V gene (reference sequence). After removal of 2 bases from V and 3 bases from J, the junction contained 4 bases not matched to a gene. This CDR3 is 13 amino acids long.

This clone occurred once. The chain joins TRBV28 to TRBJ1-2; D is ambiguous. Germline CDR1 and CDR2: MDHEN and SYDVKM. This CDR3 spans 13 amino acids. V gave up 2 bases and J gave up 1 base, with 5 bases separating them. The CDR3 loop reads CASSLGHNYGYTF. In DNA form, the CDR3 reads TGTGCCAGCAGTTTAGGGCATAACTATGGCTACACCTTC.

The gene calls are TRBV15 and TRBJ2-3; perhaps TRBD2 as D (6 bases). CDR1 and CDR2 (germline): LNHNV, YYDKDF (reference sequence). Trimming took 5 bases from V and 0 from J, leaving 12 bases between them. CDR3 length: 15 residues. The CDR3 region has the DNA TGTGCCACCAGCCCTCTAGCGATTAGCACAGATACGCAGTATTTT. It yields the protein CATSPLAISTDTQYF.